The 17 T cell receptor beta chains listed next were all sequenced from one sample in a study of cytomegalovirus exposure and HLA in healthy donors. In the PCR, 60 Vbeta and 13 Jbeta primers were used. Measured with immunoSEQ multiplex PCR; TCRdb has only the in-frame clones, and not every one. The sample comprises about 190,000 clones, 79% of which are singletons, and roughly 1.6% rests with the top ten. Material: PBMCs. The receptors originated from a woman under 30 in good health and CMV-seronegative.

The rearrangement joins TRBV25-1 to TRBJ1-2, with D possibly being TRBD1 (5 bases). CDR1 is MGHDK, CDR2 SYGVNS, per germline. V was pared by 2 bases and J by 0 bases, with 10 bases between. CDR3 length: 15 amino acids. CDR3 sequence: CASSEARAANYGYTF. In DNA, the CDR3 is TGTGCCAGCAGTGAAGCCAGGGCAGCTAACTATGGCTACACCTTC.

This clone was observed a single time. This sequence joins TRBV6-6 and TRBJ2-3; tentative D call: TRBD1 (6 bases). The germline gives CDR1 MNHNY, CDR2 SVGAGI (reference sequence). Trimming took off 6 bases at V and 5 bases at J, with 15 bases between the two ends. CDR3 length: 14 residues. This chain's CDR3 is CASRQQGPEDTQYF. The CDR3 nucleotides are TGTGCCAGCAGACAACAGGGCCCCGAAGATACGCAGTATTTT.

This chain joins TRBV9 and TRBJ2-7; D gene ambiguous. The germline CDR1 and CDR2 sequences are SGDLS and YYNGEE. The CDR3 is 13 residues long. The ends were cut back, 3 bases at V and 5 bases at J, with 12 bases in the middle. The CDR3 DNA follows: TGTGCCAGCAGCGGCCCACTAATCCACGAGCAGTACTTC. Translating gives CASSGPLIHEQYF.

This chain uses TRBV15 with TRBJ1-4; perhaps TRBD1 as D (6 bases). CDR3 length: 16 residues. Germline CDR1 and CDR2: LNHNV and YYDKDF (reference sequence). V lost 1 base to trimming and J lost 4 bases, with 13 bases between them. The CDR3 DNA is TGTGCCACCAGCAGAGTGCCAGGACAGCTTAATGAAAAACTGTTTTTT. Protein sequence: CATSRVPGQLNEKLFF.

The chain recombines TRBV4-1 with TRBJ2-7; tentative D call: TRBD2 (5 bases). The germline CDR1 and CDR2 sequences are MGHRA and YSYEKL. Deletions cut 0 bases from V and 4 bases from J, with 13 bases between. The CDR3 consists of 15 residues. The CDR3 spells CASSQEGRGEYEQYF. CDR3 DNA: TGCGCCAGCAGCCAAGAGGGCCGGGGAGAGTACGAGCAGTACTTC.

J is TRBJ1-5 and V is TRBV5-4, with D possibly matching TRBD1 (5 bases). Germline V gives CDR1 SGHNT, CDR2 YYREEE (reference sequence). The CDR3 totals 17 residues. V lost 1 base, J lost 1 base, and 15 bases lay in between. The CDR3 DNA is TGTGCCAGCAGCTTGCAGGGCGGGGCAGGAAGCAATCAGCCCCAGCATTTT. Protein: CASSLQGGAGSNQPQHF.

The rearrangement links TRBV9 to TRBJ1-6; a weak D match, TRBD1 (6 bases). Germline CDR1 SGDLS, CDR2 YYNGEE. The CDR3 sequence is 15 residues long. Trimming took 7 bases from V and 3 from J, leaving 14 bases between them. CDR3 coding DNA: TGTGCCAGCGGGGGGGCAGTCCACTATAATTCACCCCTCCACTTT. This translates into CASGGAVHYNSPLHF.

Only one count was recorded for this clone. V gene TRBV5-8 combines with J gene TRBJ2-6; D is perhaps TRBD2 (5 bases). The CDR3 has 15 amino acids. Trimming removed 6 bases at V and 3 bases at J, with 13 bases between. Per the germline V gene, CDR1 is SGHTS and CDR2 is YDEGEE. The CDR3 nucleotides are TGTGCCAGCACCATGAGGGTTTATGGGGCCAACGTCCTGACTTTC. As protein: CASTMRVYGANVLTF.

The chain joins TRBV2 to TRBJ2-1, with D perhaps matching TRBD2 (6 bases). From germline, CDR1 is SNHLY and CDR2 FYNNEI. The length of the CDR3 is 12 residues. Between the trimmed V and J ends, which lost 8 bases and 7 bases, there was a span of 12 bases. The CDR3 coding sequence is TGTGCCAGCCGGGACTCAGGGAATGAGCAGTTCTTC. Translation: CASRDSGNEQFF.

This rearrangement joins TRBV15 to TRBJ2-7, with 9 bases identical to TRBD2. The CDR3 spans 15 residues. J gave up 2 bases and V 4 bases, and 6 bases lay outside the gene matches. Germline V gene sequence: CDR1 LNHNV, CDR2 YYDKDF (reference sequence). The DNA of the CDR3 is TGTGCCACCAGCATTGACGCTAGCGGGGCCTACGAGCAGTACTTC. Residues: CATSIDASGAYEQYF.

A single count supports this clone. The chain employs TRBV5-3 and TRBJ2-5; D unclear. TRBV5-3 qualifies as an ORF whose function is uncertain. The CDR3 is made up of 13 amino acids. Deletions cut 5 bases from V and 0 bases from J, with 8 bases between. Here the CDR3 DNA reads TGTGCCAGAAGGCAGGCCAACCAAGAGACCCAGTACTTC. It translates to CARRQANQETQYF.

This clone showed up just a few times. This chain joins TRBV25-1 and TRBJ1-1; D may be TRBD1 (6 bases). Germline lookup yields CDR1 MGHDK and CDR2 SYGVNS. This CDR3 has 13 amino acids. Trimming took 6 bases from V and 3 from J, leaving 11 bases between them. The CDR3 protein is CASRRAGDTEAFF. CDR3 DNA: TGTGCCAGCAGGAGGGCAGGGGACACTGAAGCTTTCTTT.

This rearrangement joins TRBV7-8 to TRBJ1-6; D is unclear. V gave up 0 bases and J gave up 2 bases, with 8 bases separating them. CDR1 is SGHVS and CDR2 is FQNEAQ in the germline V gene. This CDR3 is 16 amino acids long. The DNA for the CDR3 is TGTGCCAGCAGCTTAGCCCCGACACCCTATAATTCACCCCTCCACTTT. As protein: CASSLAPTPYNSPLHF.

This clone was counted between two and nine times. The chain couples TRBV20-1 to TRBJ2-7; D ambiguous. The germline V and J ends were trimmed by 3 bases and 3 bases, with 6 bases remaining between them. Germline values: CDR1 DFQATT, CDR2 SNEGSKA (reference sequence). There are 11 residues in the CDR3. The CDR3 DNA reads TGCAGTGCTAGTTTCAACTACGAGCAGTACTTC. It codes for CSASFNYEQYF.

For the CDR3, the DNA is TGTGCCAGCAGCCTTCCGACAGGGAATGAAAAACTGTTTTTT. Its protein product is CASSLPTGNEKLFF. V usage is TRBV28 and J usage is TRBJ1-4; TRBD1 matches at 7 bases. The CDR3 is 14 amino acids. Unmatched junction bases numbered 6, after V lost 6 bases and J lost 5 bases. CDR1 and CDR2 from the germline V gene are MDHEN and SYDVKM.

As to this clone: The junction and the germline gene differ at one end; a read error may be behind it. The rearrangement uses TRBV7-9 and TRBJ1-1; D possibly corresponds to TRBD1 (6 bases). Germline values: CDR1 SEHNR, CDR2 FQNEAQ (reference sequence). The CDR3 length is 12 residues. CDR3 nucleotides: TGTTCCAGCAGCTCAGGGACATTTGAAGCTTTCTTT. The encoded protein is CSSSSGTFEAFF.

CDR3 region: CASSLAQTYEQYF. The DNA for the CDR3 is TGCGCCAGCAGCTTGGCACAGACCTACGAGCAGTACTTC. This rearrangement joins TRBV5-1 to TRBJ2-7; D is uncertain. Germline V gene data show CDR1 as SGHRS and CDR2 as YFSETQ. CDR3 size: 13 residues. Trimming left V 0 bases short and J 2 bases short, with 6 bases between. Variable domain in full (rest from reference TRBV5-1 and TRBJ2-7): KAGVTQTPRYLIKTRGQQVTLSCSPISGHRSVSWYQQTPGQGLQFLFEYFSETQRNKGNFPGRFSGRQFSNSRSEMNVSTLELGDSALYLCASSLAQTYEQYFGPGTRLTVT.